This passage covers 23 T cell receptor beta chains from one sample sequenced in a study of long-term antiretroviral therapy in people with HIV. Survey-level resolution applied to immunoSEQ assay v3.0. Some clones are missing from TCRdb's copy, which holds only in-frame ones; the method was immunoSEQ multiplex PCR. The data contain thousands of clones, just under 75% of them seen just once; the ten biggest clones take up 7.5%. The source was unsorted PBMCs, collected 0.1 years before starting antiretroviral therapy. The receptors here all came from a man aged 18 to 30 with HIV.

This chain uses TRBV10-1 with TRBJ1-2; 7 bases agree with TRBD1. Trimming removed 9 bases from V and 3 bases from J; junction bases left unmatched: 7. The CDR3 extends over 13 amino acids. Germline CDR1 reads WNHNN; CDR2 reads SYGVQD (reference sequence). The CDR3 is CASSPQGDYGYTF. CDR3 DNA: TGCGCCAGTTCCCCTCAGGGGGACTATGGCTACACCTTC.

This clone showed up just a few times. V and J are TRBV30 and TRBJ1-6; a weak D match, TRBD1 (5 bases). The V and J ends lost 6 bases and 8 bases respectively, with 14 bases between them. Germline V gene data show CDR1 as GTSNPN and CDR2 as SVGIG (reference sequence). The CDR3 runs to 13 residues. DNA of the CDR3: TGTGCCTGTACCGGGACCCTGGATTCACCCCTCCACTTT. Translated: CACTGTLDSPLHF.

V usage is TRBV6-5 and J usage is TRBJ1-1; D is uncertain. This CDR3 region has 13 residues. The V gene's germline CDR1 is MNHEY and CDR2 SVGAGI. V lost 6 bases to trimming and J lost 3 bases, with 11 bases between them. CDR3 loop: CASSRPQDTEAFF. CDR3 sequence (DNA): TGTGCCAGCAGCCGCCCTCAGGACACTGAAGCTTTCTTT.

This chain uses TRBV5-1 with TRBJ2-5; D possibly uses TRBD1 or TRBD2 (5 bases each). V lost 4 bases to trimming and J lost 2 bases, with 18 bases between them. Germline assignment: CDR1 SGHRS and CDR2 YFSETQ. The CDR3 length is 16 residues. The CDR3 DNA is TGCGCCAGCAGCGTCACACCGGGACCACAACAAGAGACCCAGTACTTC. This sequence encodes CASSVTPGPQQETQYF.

This clone was detected only once. CDR3 DNA: TGTGCCAGTAGTATCGACGGGAACACTGAAGCTTTCTTT. This encodes CASSIDGNTEAFF. The V and J genes are TRBV19 and TRBJ1-1; no definite D call. CDR1 and CDR2 (germline): LNHDA, SQIVND (reference sequence). The CDR3 is 13 amino acids. Trimming stripped 3 bases from V and 1 base from J, with 6 bases between.

V gene TRBV27 combines with J gene TRBJ2-2; maybe TRBD1 (5 bases). CDR1 is MNHEY and CDR2 is SMNVEV in the germline V gene (reference sequence). The CDR3 sequence is 14 residues long. The V end was cut by 11 bases, the J end by 0 bases, with 13 bases between. As DNA, the CDR3 is TGTGCCTGCTCAGGGCAGGCGAACACCGGGGAGCTGTTTTTT. This encodes CACSGQANTGELFF.

The chain carries TRBV5-1 and TRBJ2-1; the D is unclear. The V end lost 6 bases, the J end lost 5 bases, and 18 bases lay between the germline ends. The CDR3 sequence is 15 residues long. From germline, CDR1 is SGHRS and CDR2 YFSETQ. As DNA, the CDR3 is TGCGCCAGCACCACCCCGGACGGATTTAACAATGAGCAGTTCTTC. Protein: CASTTPDGFNNEQFF.

V usage is TRBV7-9 and J usage is TRBJ1-1, with TRBD1 matching over 12 bases. Germline CDR1 and CDR2: SEHNR and FQNEAQ (reference sequence). V lost 5 bases, J lost 7 bases, and 8 bases stayed unmatched. The CDR3 runs to 15 residues. The CDR3 spells CASSTRDRGRGEAFF. The CDR3 nucleotides are TGTGCCAGCAGCACCCGGGACAGGGGGCGCGGTGAAGCTTTCTTT.

The rearrangement joins TRBV19 to TRBJ2-7; 7 bases line up with TRBD2. V lost 3 bases to trimming and J lost 5 bases; unmatched junction nucleotides: 16. The CDR3 loop spans 17 amino acids. Germline loops: CDR1 LNHDA, CDR2 SQIVND (reference sequence). Here the CDR3 DNA reads TGTGCCAGTAGTATCTTGGGCCTTCGGGAGGATATCAACGAGCAGTACTTC. This encodes CASSILGLREDINEQYF. Combining the CDR3 with reference TRBV19 and TRBJ2-7 gives the whole variable domain DGGITQSPKYLFRKEGQNVTLSCEQNLNHDAMYWYRQDPGQGLRLIYYSQIVNDFQKGDIAEGYSVSREKKESFPLTVTSAQKNPTAFYLCASSILGLREDINEQYFGPGTRLTVT.

The rearrangement uses TRBV19 and TRBJ2-2; possibly TRBD2 for D (6 bases). The germline CDR1 and CDR2 sequences are LNHDA and SQIVND (reference sequence). Trimming removed 3 bases at V and 9 bases at J, with 20 bases between. CDR3 length equals 16 residues. The CDR3 loop reads CASSMDFGGLGRELFF. The CDR3 DNA reads TGTGCCAGTAGTATGGATTTTGGGGGGTTGGGCAGGGAGCTGTTTTTT.

On this clone itself: In the same sample, other DNA sequences code for this CDR3. The chain recombines TRBV5-1 with TRBJ2-7, with 7 bases matching TRBD1. The CDR3 covers 13 residues. Germline CDR1 and CDR2: SGHRS and YFSETQ. Trimming cost V 0 bases and J 5 bases; bases outside gene matches: 2. The DNA for the CDR3 is TGCGCCAGCAGCTTGGAAACAGGGGACGAGCAGTACTTC. Its translation is CASSLETGDEQYF.

The V gene is TRBV7-9, the J gene TRBJ2-3; TRBD2 matches at 8 bases. CDR1 and CDR2 (germline): SEHNR, FQNEAQ (reference sequence). The CDR3 loop spans 16 amino acids. V lost 1 base and J lost 6; bases outside the gene matches: 9. The CDR3 nucleotides are TGTGCCAGCAGCTTAGGACGGCGGGGGGCCTTGGATACGCAGTATTTT. Translation gives CASSLGRRGALDTQYF.

This chain links TRBV5-1 with TRBJ2-5; D unresolved. Germline V gene sequence: CDR1 SGHRS, CDR2 YFSETQ. V lost 4 bases and J 5 bases, leaving 18 bases between the germline ends. The CDR3 extends over 15 amino acids. The CDR3 DNA follows: TGCGCCAGCAGCCCGACGACTCCTATGGGGGAGACCCAGTACTTC. This sequence encodes CASSPTTPMGETQYF.

On this clone itself: An end of the junction does not agree with germline; a read error may underlie this. The chain carries TRBV7-7 and TRBJ2-5, with TRBD1 matching 8 bases. The CDR3 is 13 amino acids. CDR1 and CDR2 (germline): SSHAT, FNYEAQ (reference sequence). The CDR3 sequence: CASSSTGEETQYF. CDR3 DNA: TGTGCTAGCAGCTCGACAGGGGAAGAGACCCAGTACTTC.

The rearrangement links TRBV19 to TRBJ2-1; D might be TRBD2 (5 bases). The germline V gene encodes CDR1 LNHDA and CDR2 SQIVND (reference sequence). V was cut by 6 bases and J by 4 bases, with 7 bases left in between. This CDR3 is 12 amino acids long. The CDR3 bases are TGTGCCAGTAGAACGGGATACAATGAGCAGTTCTTC. This codes for CASRTGYNEQFF.

The J gene is TRBJ2-3, the V gene TRBV10-2; D not resolved. With 2 bases removed from V and 3 bases from J, the gap between germline ends came to 0 bases. Germline-derived CDR1 and CDR2 are WSHSY and SAAADI. This CDR3 has 11 residues. CDR3 amino acids: CASSETDTQYF. The DNA for the CDR3 is TGCGCCAGCAGTGAGACAGATACGCAGTATTTT.

The chain employs TRBV7-9 and TRBJ1-5, with D tentatively TRBD1 (5 bases). The CDR3 loop spans 16 amino acids. Germline V gene lookup returns CDR1 SEHNR and CDR2 FQNEAQ (reference sequence). V was trimmed by 2 bases and J by 6 bases, leaving 17 bases between them. CDR3 region: CASSLYGGGSRQPQHF. The DNA for the CDR3 is TGTGCCAGCAGCTTATATGGGGGGGGTTCGCGTCAGCCCCAGCATTTT.

The chain carries TRBV5-5 and TRBJ1-3, with D hard to call. CDR3 size: 14 residues. Between the trimmed V and J ends, which lost 2 bases and 1 base, there was a span of 7 bases. Germline CDR1 SGHKS, CDR2 YYEKEE (reference sequence). CDR3 amino acids: CASSFQQSGNTIYF. Written as DNA, the CDR3 is TGTGCCAGCAGCTTCCAGCAGTCTGGAAACACCATATATTTT.

This clone has only a few counts. This sequence joins TRBV6-5 and TRBJ2-7; 8 bases align to TRBD1. CDR1 and CDR2 (germline): MNHEY, SVGAGI. V trimming: 0 bases; J trimming: 4 bases; junction bases outside the gene matches: 5. The CDR3 is 15 amino acids. The CDR3 sequence is CASSYSPQGGYEQYF. The CDR3 DNA is TGTGCCAGCAGTTACTCCCCACAGGGGGGTTACGAGCAGTACTTC.

The V call is TRBV5-1, the J call TRBJ1-1; the D is unclear. V lost 4 bases and J lost 1, with 11 bases in between. CDR3 length: 14 residues. Germline values: CDR1 SGHRS, CDR2 YFSETQ. CDR3 in amino acids: CASSPGPGNTEAFF. CDR3 bases: TGCGCCAGCAGCCCCGGCCCGGGGAACACTGAAGCTTTCTTT.

V usage is TRBV5-1 and J usage is TRBJ2-1, with D perhaps matching TRBD1 or TRBD2 (5 bases each). The CDR3 loop spans 15 amino acids. From germline, CDR1 is SGHRS and CDR2 YFSETQ. Trimming removed 3 bases from V and 8 bases from J, with 18 bases in between. The CDR3 is CASSWDPPEGDEQFF. In DNA form, the CDR3 reads TGCGCCAGCAGCTGGGACCCACCCGAGGGCGATGAGCAGTTCTTC.

The genes are TRBV30 and TRBJ1-2; TRBD1 matches 8 bases. Germline assignment: CDR1 GTSNPN and CDR2 SVGIG (reference sequence). This CDR3 has 13 residues. V was pared by 3 bases and J by 8 bases, with 8 bases of the junction left unmatched. The CDR3 coding sequence is TGTGCCTGGAGCGTGGGACAGGTCGGAGGCTACACCTTC. This gives the protein CAWSVGQVGGYTF.

The rearrangement joins TRBV28 to TRBJ2-7, with 10 bases matching TRBD1. Germline V CDR1 and CDR2: MDHEN, SYDVKM. V dropped 7 bases and J dropped 1; count of bases not matched to a gene: 7. CDR3 size: 15 residues. This chain's CDR3 is CASTPGTGDSYEQYF. The CDR3 region has the DNA TGTGCCAGCACCCCCGGGACAGGGGATTCCTACGAGCAGTACTTC.